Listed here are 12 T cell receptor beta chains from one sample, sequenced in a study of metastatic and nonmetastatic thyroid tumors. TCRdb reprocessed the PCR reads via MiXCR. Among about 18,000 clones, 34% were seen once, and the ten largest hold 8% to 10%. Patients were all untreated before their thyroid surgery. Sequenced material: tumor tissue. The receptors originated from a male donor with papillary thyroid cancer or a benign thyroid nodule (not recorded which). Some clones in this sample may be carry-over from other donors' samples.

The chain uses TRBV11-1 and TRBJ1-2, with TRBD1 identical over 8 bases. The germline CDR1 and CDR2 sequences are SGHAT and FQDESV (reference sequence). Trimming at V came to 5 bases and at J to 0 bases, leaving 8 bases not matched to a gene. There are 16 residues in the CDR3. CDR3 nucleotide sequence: TGTGCCAGCAGCGCCCATGCGACAGGGGCTAACTATGGCTACACCTTC. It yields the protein CASSAHATGANYGYTF. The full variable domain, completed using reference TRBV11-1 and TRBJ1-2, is EAEVAQSPRYKITEKSQAVAFWCDPISGHATLYWYRQILGQGPELLVQFQDESVVDDSQLPKDRFSAERLKGVDSTLKIQPAELGDSAMYLCASSAHATGANYGYTFGSGTRLTVV.

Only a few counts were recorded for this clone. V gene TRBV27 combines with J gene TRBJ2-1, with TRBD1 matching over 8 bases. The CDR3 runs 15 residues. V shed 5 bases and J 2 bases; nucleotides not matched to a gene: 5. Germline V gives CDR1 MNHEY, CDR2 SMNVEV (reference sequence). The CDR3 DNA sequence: TGTGCCAGCAGTCGCCCGGGACAGGCCTACAATGAGCAGTTCTTC. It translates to CASSRPGQAYNEQFF.

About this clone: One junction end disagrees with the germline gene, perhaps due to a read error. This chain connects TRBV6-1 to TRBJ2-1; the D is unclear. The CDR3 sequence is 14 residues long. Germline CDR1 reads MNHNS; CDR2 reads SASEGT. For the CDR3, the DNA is TGTGCCATCAGTGAGTCCGGTCCGTACAATGAGCAGTTCTTC. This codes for CAISESGPYNEQFF.

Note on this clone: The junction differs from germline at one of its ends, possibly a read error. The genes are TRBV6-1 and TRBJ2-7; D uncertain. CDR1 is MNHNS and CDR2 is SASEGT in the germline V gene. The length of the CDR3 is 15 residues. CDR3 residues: CASCEPTRDWGEQYF. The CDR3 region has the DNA TGTGCCAGCTGTGAACCCACCCGAGACTGGGGCGAGCAGTACTTC.

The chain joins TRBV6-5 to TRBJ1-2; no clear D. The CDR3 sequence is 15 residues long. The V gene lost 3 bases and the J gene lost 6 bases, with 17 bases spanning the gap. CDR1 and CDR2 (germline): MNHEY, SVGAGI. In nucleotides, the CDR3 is TGTGCCAGCAGTTATCGCGAAGGGTCACTCGATGGCTACACCTTC. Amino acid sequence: CASSYREGSLDGYTF.

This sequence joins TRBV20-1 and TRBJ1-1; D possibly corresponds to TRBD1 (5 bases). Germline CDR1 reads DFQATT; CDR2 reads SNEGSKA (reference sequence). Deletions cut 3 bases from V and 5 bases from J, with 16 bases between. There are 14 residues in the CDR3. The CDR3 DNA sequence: TGCAGTGCTAGGGGCTCAGGGTATGAGACTGAAGCTTTCTTT. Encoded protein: CSARGSGYETEAFF.

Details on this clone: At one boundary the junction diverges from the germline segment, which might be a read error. For the CDR3, the DNA is TGTGCCAGCAGCGCTAGCTGCGGCACAGATGCGCAGTATTTT. Its protein is CASSASCGTDAQYF. This sequence joins TRBV7-3 and TRBJ2-3; D is perhaps TRBD2 (5 bases). Germline-derived CDR1 and CDR2 are SGHTA and FQGTGA. The length of the CDR3 is 14 residues.

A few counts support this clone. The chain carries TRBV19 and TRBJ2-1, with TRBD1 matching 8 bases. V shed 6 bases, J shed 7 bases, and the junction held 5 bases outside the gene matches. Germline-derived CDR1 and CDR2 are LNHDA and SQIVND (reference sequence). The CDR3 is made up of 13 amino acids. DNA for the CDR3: TGTGCCAGTAGCCGACAGGGGAGAAATGAGCAGTTCTTC. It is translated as CASSRQGRNEQFF. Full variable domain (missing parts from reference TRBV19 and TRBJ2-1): DGGITQSPKYLFRKEGQNVTLSCEQNLNHDAMYWYRQDPGQGLRLIYYSQIVNDFQKGDIAEGYSVSREKKESFPLTVTSAQKNPTAFYLCASSRQGRNEQFFGPGTRLTVL.

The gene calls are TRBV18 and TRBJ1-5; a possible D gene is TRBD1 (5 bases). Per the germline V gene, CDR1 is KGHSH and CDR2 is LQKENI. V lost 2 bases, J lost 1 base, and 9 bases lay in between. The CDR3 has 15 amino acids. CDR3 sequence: CASSPKGQSNQPQHF. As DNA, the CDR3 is TGTGCCAGCTCACCAAAGGGGCAGAGCAATCAGCCCCAGCATTTT.

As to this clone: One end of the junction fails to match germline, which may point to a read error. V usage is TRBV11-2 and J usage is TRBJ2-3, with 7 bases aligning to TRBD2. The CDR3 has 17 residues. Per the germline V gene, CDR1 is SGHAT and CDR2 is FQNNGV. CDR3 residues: CASILVPSGISTDTEYF. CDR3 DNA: TGTGCCAGCATCTTAGTTCCTAGCGGTATTAGCACAGATACGGAGTATTTT.

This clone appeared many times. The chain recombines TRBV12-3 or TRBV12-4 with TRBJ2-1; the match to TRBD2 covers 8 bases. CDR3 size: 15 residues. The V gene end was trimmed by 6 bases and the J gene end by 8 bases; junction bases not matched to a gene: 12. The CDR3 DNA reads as TGTGCCAGCAGCCGGGGGGGGAGGGGCTCGGATGAGCAGTTCTTC. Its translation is CASSRGGRGSDEQFF.

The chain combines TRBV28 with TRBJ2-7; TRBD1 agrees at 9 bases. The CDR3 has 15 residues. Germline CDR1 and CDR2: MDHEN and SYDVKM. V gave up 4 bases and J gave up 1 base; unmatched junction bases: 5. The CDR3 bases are TGTGCCAGCAGTTCCCCCGGACAGGGGTCCTACGAGCAGTACTTC. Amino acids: CASSSPGQGSYEQYF. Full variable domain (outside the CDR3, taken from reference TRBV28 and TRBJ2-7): DVKVTQSSRYLVKRTGEKVFLECVQDMDHENMFWYRQDPGLGLRLIYFSYDVKMKEKGDIPEGYSVSREKKERFSLILESASTNQTSMYLCASSSPGQGSYEQYFGPGTRLTVT.